This T cell receptor beta chain was captured in a study of T cells in Graves' hyperthyroidism and ophthalmopathy. TCR beta CDR3 sequences were amplified from RNA transcripts. A set of HTBI primers served as the primers for a first-round RT-PCR of the TCR CDR3. TCRdb independently ran MiXCR on the multiplex PCR reads; one entry per CDR3 protein. This sample has around 200,000 distinct CDR3 sequences, with 15% to 20% found just once. Germline V gives CDR1 SQVTM, CDR2 ANQGSEA. The CDR3 covers 16 residues. V lost 0 bases to trimming and J lost 4 bases; unmatched junction nucleotides: 8. The chain recombines TRBV29-1 with TRBJ2-7; 11 bases align to TRBD2. Source material: blood. The sequence came from a woman between 45 and 65 years old with Graves' hyperthyroidism. The CDR3 region is CSVEDLTSGIGYEQYF. In nucleotides, the CDR3 is TGCAGCGTTGAAGATCTGACTAGCGGGATAGGGTACGAGCAGTACTTC.